This T cell receptor beta chain appears in the sequencing data of a study of blood T cell repertoires in COVID-19. Study-level information: Nucleic acid was either cDNA or gDNA, and it came from T cells, B-cell-depleted T cells, or PBMCs.

TCRdb's copy holds only in-frame clones and misses some; the assay was immunoSEQ multiplex PCR. The table shows a few hundred thousand clones, with about 90% occurring only once. V trimming: 4 bases; J trimming: 4 bases; junction bases outside the gene matches: 6. The CDR3 length is 15 residues. CDR1 and CDR2 from the germline V gene are SGHVS and FQNEAQ. The sample was peripheral blood. The source of this sequence is a man between 18 and 35 years old with COVID-19, enrolled during active disease. The chain links TRBV7-8 to TRBJ2-3; 9 bases are a match to TRBD2. CDR3 sequence reads: CASSYSGSGADTQYF. CDR3 in DNA: TGTGCCAGCAGCTATAGCGGGAGCGGCGCAGATACGCAGTATTTT.